Listed below are T cell receptor beta chains from one sample, sequenced in a study of cytomegalovirus exposure and HLA in healthy donors. Sequencing used immunoSEQ multiplex PCR; TCRdb keeps in-frame clones, though not all of them. Among approximately 230,000 clones listed, roughly 87% were seen once. The sequenced sample was PBMCs. The receptors come from a man between 18 and 29 years old in good health and CMV-seropositive. Each CDR3 is given with its conserved first and last residue. Fields, in order: V gene, clone size, CDR3 length, D gene, J gene, CDR3 protein, CDR3 DNA. The D gene is left open where the match is weak. For some rows the clone size is stated as once, few or many, or as a class when expanded; others skip it.

TRBV7-2,.,14,.,TRBJ1-5,CASSYDPGSQPQHF,TGTGCCAGCAGCTATGACCCCGGGAGTCAGCCCCAGCATTTT
TRBV28,.,14,.,TRBJ1-3,CASSSGGSGNTIYF,TGTGCCAGCAGTTCGGGAGGGTCTGGAAACACCATATATTTT
TRBV4-3,.,15,.,TRBJ2-7,CASSQETVYSYEQYF,TGCGCCAGCAGCCAAGAGACAGTTTATTCCTACGAGCAGTACTTC
TRBV30,.,13,.,TRBJ2-7,CAILRVNSYEQYF,TGTGCCATCCTCAGGGTTAACTCCTACGAGCAGTACTTC
TRBV7-6,.,14,TRBD1,TRBJ2-3,CASSLGQGQDTQYF,TGTGCCAGCAGCTTGGGACAGGGGCAAGATACGCAGTATTTT
TRBV4-2,.,15,TRBD2,TRBJ2-5,CASSQEGLAGETQYF,TGTGCCAGCAGCCAGGAGGGACTAGCGGGAGAGACCCAGTACTTC
TRBV2,.,12,.,TRBJ1-4,CASKATAEGCFF,TGTGCCAGCAAAGCTACGGCGGAGGGCTGTTTTTTT
TRBV7-2,once,14,.,TRBJ2-2,CASRRVGNTGELFF,TGTGCCAGCAGGCGGGTAGGGAACACCGGGGAGCTGTTTTTT
TRBV27,few,15,.,TRBJ2-7,CASSSTTGRGYEQYF,TGTGCCAGCAGTTCTACGACAGGGAGGGGCTACGAGCAGTACTTC
TRBV18,.,16,TRBD2,TRBJ2-1,CASSRTSGEIYNEQFF,TGTGCCAGCTCAAGAACTAGCGGAGAAATCTACAATGAGCAGTTCTTC
TRBV13,few,12,.,TRBJ1-1,CASSLVSGSAFF,TGTGCCAGCAGCTTAGTTTCCGGCAGCGCTTTCTTT
TRBV5-8,.,14,TRBD2,TRBJ2-2,CASPTSPGTGELFF,TGTGCCAGCCCGACTAGCCCAGGCACCGGGGAGCTGTTTTTT
TRBV27,once,15,TRBD2,TRBJ2-3,CAAASGRWSTDTQYF,TGTGCCGCGGCTAGCGGGAGGTGGAGCACAGATACGCAGTATTTT
TRBV28,.,14,TRBD2,TRBJ2-7,CASSASGSSYEQYF,TGTGCCAGCTCCGCTAGCGGGAGTTCCTACGAGCAGTACTTC
TRBV25-1,.,13,TRBD1,TRBJ1-5,CASRQGFNQPQHF,TGTGCCAGCAGACAGGGGTTTAATCAGCCCCAGCATTTT
TRBV7-3,.,13,.,TRBJ2-7,CASSPPGDHEQYF,TGTGCCAGCAGCCCCCCGGGGGACCACGAGCAGTACTTC